This TCR beta chain is drawn from a study of Ad26.COV2.S vaccination and SARS-CoV-2 variants. Whole-study results and caveats: Those who received the vaccine showed greater spike-specific TCR breadth than those given placebo.

Treatment here: roughly 20 received Ad26.COV2.S at low or high dose, single or two shots; about five received placebo; per-sample allocation not given. Sampling was performed 63 days after the first vaccine or placebo injection. This CDR3 is built from 13 residues. V lost 3 bases and J lost 5, with 10 bases in between. Germline V lookup: CDR1 MDHEN, CDR2 SYDVKM. A remark on this clone: Its specificity is unknown.

The data were produced by immunoSEQ multiplex PCR, yet TCRdb's version contains in-frame clones alone and is incomplete. The sample includes roughly 400,000 clones, over 80% seen only once; the top ten take about 1.7%. This TCR was recovered from a person aged 18-65 years who received the Ad26.COV2.S COVID-19 vaccine or a placebo. Sequenced here: peripheral blood, sampled in a trial of Ad26.COV2.S vaccine versus placebo. This chain joins TRBV28 and TRBJ1-2, with a possible D match to TRBD1 (5 bases). Here the CDR3 reads CASSFGGFYGYTF. The CDR3 bases are TGTGCCAGCAGTTTCGGGGGTTTTTATGGCTACACCTTC.